The present T cell receptor beta chain was sequenced within a study of T cell changes during pregnancy in multiple sclerosis. Trimming stripped 6 bases from V and 6 bases from J, with 12 bases between. The CDR3 length is 13 residues. From germline, CDR1 is ENHRY and CDR2 SYGVKD. This clone was picked up one time. Method: immunoSEQ multiplex PCR; TCRdb's copy keeps in-frame clones and lacks some. The table lists approximately 58,000 clones, about nine tenths of them singletons. The sequenced sample was CD4+ T cells from peripheral blood mononuclear cells, obtained after pregnancy. This chain uses TRBV10-3 with TRBJ2-1, with D unresolved. This clonotype was obtained from a female donor in good health, enrolled as a control in a pregnancy study. The CDR3 loop reads CAIRQPGGNEQFF. The CDR3 nucleotides are TGTGCCATCAGACAGCCTGGTGGCAATGAGCAGTTCTTC.